This TCR beta chain was sequenced during a study of cytomegalovirus exposure and HLA in healthy donors. As for the study in general: From some 180 million T cells, an earlier analysis saw 120 million or so unique TCR beta sequences.

Details on this clone: What it binds is not known.

PCR used 60 Vbeta primers and 13 Jbeta primers. Assay: immunoSEQ multiplex PCR; the TCRdb copy retains only in-frame clones and omits some. Of about 210,000 clones listed, around 88% are singletons. Study conclusions and caveats: Common viral pathogens were later found to be apparently linked to several of the most significant clusters. Cytomegalovirus status was reportedly diagnosed by the classifier with high sensitivity and specificity.

Germline V CDR1 and CDR2: SNHLY, FYNNEI. The CDR3 has 17 residues. Trimming took 3 bases from V and 3 from J, leaving 17 bases between them. The chain has TRBV2 and TRBJ2-2; D might be TRBD2 (5 bases). The sample was PBMCs. The clonotype originates from a middle-aged man in good health and CMV-seropositive. CDR3 DNA: TGTGCCAGCAGTGACCCCCCCCGGGGATCGGACACCGGGGAGCTGTTTTTT. It is translated as CASSDPPRGSDTGELFF.